Listed below are T cell receptor beta chains from one sample, sequenced in a study of T cells expressing NK-cell markers. TCRdb reprocessed the 5' RACE reads, with one entry per CDR3 protein and no DNA. The ten most abundant clones cover 5.2% of a sample with roughly 380,000 distinct CDR3 sequences. Sequencing was carried out using blood T cells: a sorted CD56 or NKG2C T cell subset, CD4+ or CD8+ T cells, or bulk PBMC T cells (not recorded which). The receptor source for this set is a man aged 18 to 69 in good health. Both conserved end residues are part of each CDR3.

J: TRBJ1-2; V: TRBV5-1; CDR3: CASSSLTGTYGYTF
J: TRBJ1-2; V: TRBV12-3/TRBV12-4; CDR3: CASSSYSQGDYGYTF
J: TRBJ1-1; V: TRBV5-1; CDR3: CASSLQGAGTEAFF
J: TRBJ1-2; V: TRBV5-1; CDR3: CASSSRRTGGHGYTF
J: TRBJ1-2; V: TRBV5-1; CDR3: CASSTAGGRANYGYTF
J: TRBJ1-2; V: TRBV18; CDR3: CASSPPRPEGKVGGYTF
J: TRBJ1-4; V: TRBV28; CDR3: CASSLGQPHAGEKLFF
J: TRBJ1-1; V: TRBV7-8; CDR3: CASALQGRSTEAFF
J: TRBJ2-3; V: TRBV3-1; CDR3: CASSQDGAGTDTQYF
J: TRBJ2-1; V: TRBV5-1; CDR3: CASSLDASGGLNEQFF
J: TRBJ1-2; V: TRBV6-1; CDR3: CASSGAGKSDGYTF
J: TRBJ1-1; V: TRBV7-8; CDR3: CASSLQGKGWDTEAFF
J: TRBJ2-3; V: TRBV7-8; CDR3: CASRRIAGGGTDTQYF
J: TRBJ2-7; V: TRBV27; CDR3: CASSLSSGKGYEQYF
J: TRBJ2-1; V: TRBV12-3/TRBV12-4; CDR3: CASTDRARASSYNEQFF
J: TRBJ1-4; V: TRBV6-1; CDR3: CASSEATVGEKLFF
J: TRBJ2-3; V: TRBV5-1; CDR3: CASSTRLAGVDTQYF
J: TRBJ2-3; V: TRBV23-1; CDR3: CASSQSGCRDHADTQYF
J: TRBJ1-6; V: TRBV12-3/TRBV12-4; CDR3: CASRTGNYNSPLHF
J: TRBJ1-1; V: TRBV6-2/TRBV6-3; CDR3: CASSWTGYSRTEAFF
J: TRBJ2-6; V: TRBV3-1; CDR3: CASSKTGPGWANVLTF
J: TRBJ1-2; V: TRBV5-1; CDR3: CASSPDGTARYGYTF
J: TRBJ2-1; V: TRBV5-1; CDR3: CASSLAMPSGGVQVNNEQFF
J: TRBJ1-2; V: TRBV11-2; CDR3: CASSLVLGRANYGYTF
J: TRBJ1-6; V: TRBV3-1; CDR3: CASSQGGILISPLHF
J: TRBJ2-7; V: TRBV3-1; CDR3: CASSPPYKTYEQYF
J: TRBJ2-5; V: TRBV10-3; CDR3: CAISYGTSGLQETQYF
J: TRBJ2-6; V: TRBV5-1; CDR3: CASSLWDRAGAGANVLTF
J: TRBJ2-3; V: TRBV5-5; CDR3: CASSFYGGRLDTQYF
J: TRBJ1-2; V: TRBV12-3/TRBV12-4; CDR3: CASSAGGARGYTF
J: TRBJ2-5; V: TRBV9; CDR3: CASTSTSLTRETQYF
J: TRBJ1-5; V: TRBV3-1; CDR3: CASSLKPSTGSNQPQHF
J: TRBJ2-7; V: TRBV7-8; CDR3: CASSHNQGAPREQYF
J: TRBJ2-1; V: TRBV7-9; CDR3: CASSFETGGEFF
J: TRBJ2-2; V: TRBV15; CDR3: CATSRGLLGRRNTGELFF
J: TRBJ2-5; V: TRBV20-1; CDR3: CSAAGTSKTQYF
J: TRBJ2-7; V: TRBV6-1; CDR3: CASSPAGASYEQYF
J: TRBJ2-7; V: TRBV5-6; CDR3: CASSFYSGGHYEQYF
J: TRBJ2-6; V: TRBV5-1; CDR3: CASSLDLGSTGANVLTF
J: TRBJ2-7; V: TRBV5-1; CDR3: CASSVGTVTGEQYF
J: TRBJ2-7; V: TRBV9; CDR3: CASSVGVDPLSYEQYF
J: TRBJ2-7; V: TRBV1; CDR3: CTSSQASRAYEQYF
J: TRBJ2-3; V: TRBV25-1; CDR3: CASSELGRASTDTQYF
J: TRBJ2-1; V: TRBV25-1; CDR3: CASSASLRPVTYNEQFF
J: TRBJ1-3; V: TRBV5-1; CDR3: CASSLEGTIYF
J: TRBJ1-6; V: TRBV6-5; CDR3: CASSKSTGVPPLHF